One and the same sample provided the 4 T cell receptor beta chains below, sequenced in a study of T cell responses to AZD1222 COVID-19 vaccine. Method: immunoSEQ multiplex PCR; TCRdb's copy keeps in-frame clones and lacks some. Counted here are about 110,000 clones, around 89% occurring once; the ten biggest clones make up about 2.5%. Specimen: peripheral blood, collected on day 0 of AZD1222 vaccination. These receptors all stem from an adult in good health.

This clone was seen just once. The chain recombines TRBV19 with TRBJ1-1; unclear D gene. In germline, CDR1 is LNHDA, CDR2 SQIVND (reference sequence). V was pared by 5 bases and J by 6 bases, with 7 bases between. The CDR3 is 11 residues long. The CDR3 region is CASSRKSEAFF. The CDR3 nucleotides are TGTGCCAGTAGTCGGAAGTCTGAAGCTTTCTTT.

The rearrangement links TRBV7-2 to TRBJ1-2; D unresolved. The CDR3 is 15 amino acids. The germline V gene encodes CDR1 SGHTA and CDR2 FQGNSA. The ends were cut back, 5 bases at V and 0 bases at J, with 13 bases in the middle. CDR3 bases: TGTGCCAGCAGCCAAGCCAGCCTCACTAACTATGGCTACACCTTC. Translating gives CASSQASLTNYGYTF.

The rearrangement joins TRBV11-2 to TRBJ2-1; 8 bases match TRBD2. The CDR3 is made up of 16 amino acids. The V gene's germline CDR1 is SGHAT and CDR2 FQNNGV. Unmatched junction bases numbered 9, after V lost 3 bases and J lost 5 bases. The CDR3 spells CASSFGAGGKNNEQFF. CDR3 nucleotide sequence: TGTGCCAGCAGCTTTGGGGCGGGAGGAAAGAACAATGAGCAGTTCTTC.

The rearrangement uses TRBV3-1 (or the pseudogene TRBV3-2) and TRBJ2-1; a weak D match, TRBD1 (5 bases). In germline, CDR1 is LGHDT, CDR2 YNNKEL (reference sequence). This CDR3 comprises 13 residues. Trimming pared 3 bases from V and 7 bases from J, leaving 10 bases between. CDR3 nucleotide sequence: TGTGCCAGCAGCCAGCAGGGTGGAAATGAGCAGTTCTTC. It encodes CASSQQGGNEQFF.